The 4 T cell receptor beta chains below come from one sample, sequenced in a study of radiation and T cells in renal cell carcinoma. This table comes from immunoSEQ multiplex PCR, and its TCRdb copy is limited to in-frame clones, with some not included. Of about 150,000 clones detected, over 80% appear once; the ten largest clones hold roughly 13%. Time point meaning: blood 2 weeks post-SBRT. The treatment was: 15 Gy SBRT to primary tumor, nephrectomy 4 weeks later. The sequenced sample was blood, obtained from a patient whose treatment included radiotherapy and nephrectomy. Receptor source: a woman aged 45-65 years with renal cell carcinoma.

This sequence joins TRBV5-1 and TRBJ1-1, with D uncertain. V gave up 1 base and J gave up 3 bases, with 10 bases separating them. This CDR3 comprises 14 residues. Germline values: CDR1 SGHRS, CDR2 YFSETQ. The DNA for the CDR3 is TGCGCCAGCAGCTTGTCCTGGCTTTACACTGAAGCTTTCTTT. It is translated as CASSLSWLYTEAFF.

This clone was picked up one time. CDR3 region: CASSYRQGPSYEQYF. The CDR3 DNA sequence: TGTGCCAGCAGTTATCGTCAGGGACCCTCCTACGAGCAGTACTTC. The V call is TRBV6-5, the J call TRBJ2-7, with D possibly called TRBD1 or TRBD2 (5 bases each). Germline V CDR1 and CDR2: MNHEY, SVGAGI. Trimming took off 3 bases at V and 0 bases at J, with 12 bases between the two ends. This CDR3 contains 15 residues.

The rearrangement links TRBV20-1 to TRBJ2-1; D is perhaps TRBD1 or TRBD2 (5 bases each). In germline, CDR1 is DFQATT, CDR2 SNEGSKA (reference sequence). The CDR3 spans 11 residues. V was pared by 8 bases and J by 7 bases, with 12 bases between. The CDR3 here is CSPWGGNEQFF. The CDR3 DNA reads TGCAGTCCCTGGGGCGGGAATGAGCAGTTCTTC.

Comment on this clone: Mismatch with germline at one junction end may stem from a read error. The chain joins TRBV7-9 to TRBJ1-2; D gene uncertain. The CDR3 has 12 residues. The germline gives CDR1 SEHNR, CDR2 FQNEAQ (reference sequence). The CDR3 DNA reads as TGTGCCAGCAGCTTGGAGGGATATGGATACACCTTC. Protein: CASSLEGYGYTF.